Listed below are T cell receptor beta chains from one sample, sequenced in a study of cytomegalovirus exposure and HLA in healthy donors. Repertoires were generated with immunoSEQ multiplex PCR, while TCRdb's copy carries only in-frame clones and drops some. The table records about 120,000 clones, more than 75% of them present only once. Source material: PBMCs. Receptor source: a female donor in good health and CMV-seronegative. CDR3s include the opening cysteine and the closing phenylalanine or tryptophan. The D gene is left open where the match is weak. Clone size, where shown, is once, few, many, or a class for clones that have expanded.

CDR3nt: TGTGCCAGTAGTATAGTGGCAGGGAATCAGCCCCAGCATTTT
CDR3aa: CASSIVAGNQPQHF
v_gene: TRBV19
j_gene: TRBJ1-5
d_gene: NA
abundance: NA

CDR3nt: TGTGCCAGCAGTCCCCAAAAGACTAGCGGATACAATGAGCAGTTCTTC
CDR3aa: CASSPQKTSGYNEQFF
v_gene: TRBV27
j_gene: TRBJ2-1
d_gene: TRBD2
abundance: NA

CDR3nt: TGTGCCAGCTCACAACAGGGGGCGAAACAGCCCCAGCATTTT
CDR3aa: CASSQQGAKQPQHF
v_gene: TRBV18
j_gene: TRBJ1-5
d_gene: TRBD1
abundance: NA

CDR3nt: TGTGCCAGCAGTTACGAGGCCGACACTGAAGCTTTCTTT
CDR3aa: CASSYEADTEAFF
v_gene: TRBV6-5
j_gene: TRBJ1-1
d_gene: NA
abundance: NA

CDR3nt: TGTGCCAGCAGGGCGACACCTGGAAACACCATATATTTT
CDR3aa: CASRATPGNTIYF
v_gene: TRBV2
j_gene: TRBJ1-3
d_gene: NA
abundance: NA

CDR3nt: TGTGCCTGGAGGTCTCAGGGGGGCATTCAGTACTTC
CDR3aa: CAWRSQGGIQYF
v_gene: TRBV30
j_gene: TRBJ2-4
d_gene: NA
abundance: NA

CDR3nt: TGCGCCAGCAGCGCGGCCGGACAGGGGGCCTCTGGGGCCAACGTCCTGACTTTC
CDR3aa: CASSAAGQGASGANVLTF
v_gene: TRBV5-1
j_gene: TRBJ2-6
d_gene: TRBD1
abundance: NA

CDR3nt: TGTGCCAGCAGTGAATCTTATAGGACAGGCTATGGCTACACCTTC
CDR3aa: CASSESYRTGYGYTF
v_gene: TRBV2
j_gene: TRBJ1-2
d_gene: TRBD1
abundance: NA

CDR3nt: TGTGCCAGTAGTACTAATACGGTATCTTTCTTT
CDR3aa: CASSTNTVSFF
v_gene: TRBV19
j_gene: TRBJ1-1
d_gene: NA
abundance: NA

CDR3nt: TGTGCCACCAGCAGAGGGGAGTCACTCAGGCCCCAGCATTTT
CDR3aa: CATSRGESLRPQHF
v_gene: TRBV15
j_gene: TRBJ1-5
d_gene: NA
abundance: NA

CDR3nt: TGTGCCAGCAATACCGGGACAGGATTCTACGAGCAGTACTTC
CDR3aa: CASNTGTGFYEQYF
v_gene: TRBV2
j_gene: TRBJ2-7
d_gene: TRBD1
abundance: NA

CDR3nt: TGTGCCAGCAGCTTAGGGCGGAGTTCACCCCTCCACTTT
CDR3aa: CASSLGRSSPLHF
v_gene: TRBV11-2
j_gene: TRBJ1-6
d_gene: NA
abundance: NA

CDR3nt: TGTGCCAGCAGCAATTTTAGGACTGGTTGGAAGAGCACTGAAGCTTTCTTT
CDR3aa: CASSNFRTGWKSTEAFF
v_gene: TRBV21-1
j_gene: TRBJ1-1
d_gene: NA
abundance: few

CDR3nt: TGCAGCGTGACCGGGACAGGAGGCTGGGAGCAGTTCTTC
CDR3aa: CSVTGTGGWEQFF
v_gene: TRBV29-1
j_gene: TRBJ2-1
d_gene: TRBD1
abundance: NA

CDR3nt: TGTGCCAGCAGCTTAGGTGCGACCTACGAGCAGTACTTC
CDR3aa: CASSLGATYEQYF
v_gene: TRBV7-2
j_gene: TRBJ2-7
d_gene: NA
abundance: NA

CDR3nt: TGTGCCAGCAGCCAAGTCCTTAAACGGGAGATTCGAACCGAGCAGTACTTC
CDR3aa: CASSQVLKREIRTEQYF
v_gene: TRBV4-2
j_gene: TRBJ2-7
d_gene: NA
abundance: NA

CDR3nt: TGCAGCGTTGACGGGACAGGACCTGAAGCTTTCTTT
CDR3aa: CSVDGTGPEAFF
v_gene: TRBV29-1
j_gene: TRBJ1-1
d_gene: TRBD1
abundance: NA

CDR3nt: TGTGCCAGCTCACAGGGGGCGCTTGGCTACACCTTC
CDR3aa: CASSQGALGYTF
v_gene: TRBV25-1
j_gene: TRBJ1-2
d_gene: TRBD1
abundance: once

CDR3nt: TGTGCCAGCAGTAGTGGTAACACTGGGGCCAACGTCCTGACTTTC
CDR3aa: CASSSGNTGANVLTF
v_gene: TRBV28
j_gene: TRBJ2-6
d_gene: NA
abundance: NA

CDR3nt: TGTGCCAGCAGCCTTACTCGAGCGGAGCAGTTCTTC
CDR3aa: CASSLTRAEQFF
v_gene: TRBV7-2
j_gene: TRBJ2-1
d_gene: NA
abundance: NA

CDR3nt: TGTGCCAGCGGGGAAGGGTTAGGAGGCAGGGGCTACGAGCAGTACTTC
CDR3aa: CASGEGLGGRGYEQYF
v_gene: TRBV2
j_gene: TRBJ2-7
d_gene: NA
abundance: NA

CDR3nt: TGTGCCAGCAGCCGGCAGGGATATGAGCAGTTCTTC
CDR3aa: CASSRQGYEQFF
v_gene: TRBV4-2
j_gene: TRBJ2-1
d_gene: NA
abundance: NA

CDR3nt: TGTGCCACCAGCAGAGAGATAGGGGGTACCTACGAGCAGTACTTC
CDR3aa: CATSREIGGTYEQYF
v_gene: TRBV15
j_gene: TRBJ2-7
d_gene: NA
abundance: NA

CDR3nt: TGTGCCAGCAGCGTAGCGGGGACACAAGAGACCCAGTACTTC
CDR3aa: CASSVAGTQETQYF
v_gene: TRBV9
j_gene: TRBJ2-5
d_gene: NA
abundance: NA

CDR3nt: TGTGCCAGCAGCCCCCCCCGGCAGGGGGCAACAGATACGCAGTATTTT
CDR3aa: CASSPPRQGATDTQYF
v_gene: TRBV5-6
j_gene: TRBJ2-3
d_gene: TRBD1
abundance: NA

CDR3nt: TGTGCCAGCAGTATGACGAGGGGGCGTGGCTACACCTTC
CDR3aa: CASSMTRGRGYTF
v_gene: TRBV27
j_gene: TRBJ1-2
d_gene: TRBD1
abundance: NA

CDR3nt: TGTGCCTGGAGTCCGAGCGGGAGTGCCTACGAGCAGTACTTC
CDR3aa: CAWSPSGSAYEQYF
v_gene: TRBV30
j_gene: TRBJ2-7
d_gene: TRBD2
abundance: NA

CDR3nt: TGTGCCAGCAGTTTGACAGGGGGCATTGATTCACCCCTCCACTTT
CDR3aa: CASSLTGGIDSPLHF
v_gene: TRBV25-1
j_gene: TRBJ1-6
d_gene: TRBD1
abundance: NA

CDR3nt: TGCGCCAGCAGCCAGAGGGCGAGGCTGTTTTTT
CDR3aa: CASSQRARLFF
v_gene: TRBV4-1
j_gene: TRBJ1-4
d_gene: NA
abundance: NA

CDR3nt: TGTGCCAGCACCAGGGGGCCTAGCGGGAACACCGGGGAGCTGTTTTTT
CDR3aa: CASTRGPSGNTGELFF
v_gene: TRBV7-3
j_gene: TRBJ2-2
d_gene: NA
abundance: NA

CDR3nt: TGTGCCAGCAGAGGGACAGGGAATCAGCCCCAGCATTTT
CDR3aa: CASRGTGNQPQHF
v_gene: TRBV2
j_gene: TRBJ1-5
d_gene: TRBD1
abundance: NA

CDR3nt: TGTGCCAGCAGTCGCTGGACAGGGTCCAATTCACCCCTCCACTTT
CDR3aa: CASSRWTGSNSPLHF
v_gene: TRBV6-5
j_gene: TRBJ1-6
d_gene: TRBD1
abundance: NA

CDR3nt: TGTGCCAGCAGTTCACCCGCGGCGGGGGCCAACGTCCTGACTTTC
CDR3aa: CASSSPAAGANVLTF
v_gene: TRBV28
j_gene: TRBJ2-6
d_gene: NA
abundance: NA

CDR3nt: TGTGCCACCAGCAGAGCCGGACTAGCGGGTAGCTCCTACGAGCAGTACTTC
CDR3aa: CATSRAGLAGSSYEQYF
v_gene: TRBV15
j_gene: TRBJ2-7
d_gene: TRBD2
abundance: NA